What follows describes a single T cell receptor beta chain. Its antigen is unknown. This sample is part of a study of regulatory T cells in long-lasting Graves disease. V trimming: 8 bases; J trimming: 0 bases; junction bases outside the gene matches: 16. The CDR3 runs 18 residues. In germline, CDR1 is ENHRY, CDR2 SYGVKD. General observations from the study: Favoring TRBV28, TRBJ1-2 and TRBJ2-5 was a feature seen in persistent disease. Persistent patients shared more public clonotypes (around 2,500) than newly diagnosed patients (approximately 960).

Both iRepertoire HTBI primers and Arm-PCR of CDR3 regions were used to build the TCR beta libraries. MiXCR was run by TCRdb on the multiplex PCR reads, yielding one entry per CDR3 protein. The table has 650,000 to 850,000 distinct CDR3 sequences, roughly 30% seen once; the top ten hold 40% to 55%. Noted time point: persistent/refractory GD, antithyroid drugs over 5 years with positive TRAb. With RNA extracted from PBMCs as input, the TCR library was made. The authors diagnosed Graves' disease using American Thyroid Association guidelines. Patient provenance is recorded as an endocrinology department in Xi'an, China.

The clonotype comes from a female donor with Graves disease. The V and J genes are TRBV10-3 and TRBJ1-2; 9 bases agree with TRBD1. The sample was peripheral blood mononuclear cells (PBMCs), taken when the disease was refractory, from a patient treated with antithyroid drugs. The CDR3 protein is CAIWAPPRQGGTNYGYTF. The CDR3 coding sequence is TGTGCCATCTGGGCCCCCCCGAGACAGGGGGGTACTAACTATGGCTACACCTTC.